This T cell receptor beta chain came from a study of spatial heterogeneity in lung cancer. Whole-study context: Tumor-region counts of TCR transcripts tracked strongly with a T cell module score from matched bulk RNA-seq. Mean representation of each unique TCR and UMI combination in the raw reads exceeded nine occurrences. Whole-study results and caveats: Tumor mutation counts were tracked by expanded intratumoral alpha and beta TCR counts.

Germline-derived CDR1 and CDR2 are DFQATT and SNEGSKA (reference sequence). The CDR3 loop spans 20 amino acids. The V and J ends lost 1 base and 0 bases respectively, with 24 bases between them. For this clonotype: The antigen is undetermined.

TCRdb re-called the 5' RACE reads with MiXCR, one entry per CDR3 protein. The data show around 7,700 distinct CDR3 sequences, about 9.9% seen once. The time point denotes: sample taken at primary tumor resection. V and J are TRBV20-1 and TRBJ2-2, with a weak D call TRBD1 (5 bases). Sequences were derived from lung tumor tissue, sampled at surgery. This receptor was obtained from a male donor with early-stage non-small cell lung cancer. The CDR3 reads CSARARKGREGHANTGELFF. The DNA for the CDR3 is TGCAGTGCTAGAGCACGTAAGGGTAGGGAAGGACACGCGAACACCGGGGAGCTGTTTTTT.